This T cell receptor beta chain was profiled in a study of blood T cell repertoires in COVID-19. Trimming cost V 2 bases and J 5 bases; bases outside gene matches: 7. The CDR3 length is 14 residues. Germline CDR1 is SGHKS and CDR2 is YYEKEE (reference sequence). Some clones are missing from TCRdb's copy, which holds only in-frame ones; the method was immunoSEQ multiplex PCR. The data hold some 210,000 clones, with around 81% observed a single time. Sequencing input: PBMCs or T cells enriched from blood (not recorded which). This rearrangement joins TRBV5-5 to TRBJ2-7; 7 bases agree with TRBD1. The TCR originated in a woman aged 50 to 60 with acute COVID-19. The CDR3 is CASSLLTGKNEQYF. The CDR3 nucleotides are TGTGCCAGCAGCTTACTGACAGGGAAGAACGAGCAGTACTTC.